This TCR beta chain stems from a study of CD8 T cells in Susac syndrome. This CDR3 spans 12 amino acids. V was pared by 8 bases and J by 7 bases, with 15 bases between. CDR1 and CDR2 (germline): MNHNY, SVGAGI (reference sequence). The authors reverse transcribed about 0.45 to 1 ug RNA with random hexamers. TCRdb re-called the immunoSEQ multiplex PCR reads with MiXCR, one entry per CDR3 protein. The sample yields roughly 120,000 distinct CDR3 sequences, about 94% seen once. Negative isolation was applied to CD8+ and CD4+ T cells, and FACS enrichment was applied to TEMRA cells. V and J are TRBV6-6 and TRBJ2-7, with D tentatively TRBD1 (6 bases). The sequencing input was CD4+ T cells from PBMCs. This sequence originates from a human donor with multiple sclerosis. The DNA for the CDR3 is TGTGCCAGCGGGTCAGGGGTAGGGGAGCAGTACTTC. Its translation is CASGSGVGEQYF.